The source of this T cell receptor beta chain is a study of T cell responses to AZD1222 COVID-19 vaccine. Study-level results: At baseline, seropositivity was found in only a handful of AZD1222 recipients. With dominance at 160-218 and 743-854, vaccine-associated CD4 TCRs spanned spike.

Regarding this clone: Its antigen is still unknown.

Germline V lookup: CDR1 LNHNV, CDR2 YYDKDF (reference sequence). V was pared by 4 bases and J by 1 base, with 2 bases between. The CDR3 has 12 amino acids. Measured with immunoSEQ multiplex PCR; TCRdb has only the in-frame clones, and not every one. There are about 82,000 clones in the sample; roughly 90% occur only once, and around 5.3% lies in the top ten. This material consisted of peripheral blood, taken on day 0 of AZD1222 vaccination. This sequence was found in an adult in good health. The J gene is TRBJ1-5, the V gene TRBV15; unclear D gene. The CDR3 nucleotides are TGTGCCACCAGCACAAGCAATCAGCCCCAGCATTTT. Translation gives CATSTSNQPQHF.